This is a list of T cell receptor beta chains from one sample in a study of blood T cell repertoires in COVID-19. The repertoire was sequenced with immunoSEQ multiplex PCR; TCRdb's copy has only in-frame clones and lacks some. The repertoire holds 300,000 to 400,000 clones, with over 85% as singletons. Material for sequencing was PBMCs or T cells enriched from blood (not recorded which). Receptors originate from a man aged 55 to 70 who had recovered from COVID-19. Each CDR3 is given with its conserved first and last residue. Fields, in order: V gene, D gene, clone size, J gene, CDR3 protein, CDR3 DNA. D genes are given only for firm matches. Only part of the rows carry a size: once, few, many, or a class if the clone is expanded.

V: TRBV30; D: .; size: .; J: TRBJ1-5; CDR3: CAWSAGGGQPQHF; DNA: TGTGCCTGGAGTGCGGGGGGCGGGCAGCCCCAGCATTTT
V: TRBV18; D: .; size: .; J: TRBJ1-2; CDR3: CASSPSSYGYTF; DNA: TGTGCCAGCTCACCATCCAGTTATGGCTACACCTTC
V: TRBV5-1; D: TRBD1; size: once; J: TRBJ2-1; CDR3: CASSSDRGSYNEQFF; DNA: TGCGCCAGCAGCTCGGACAGGGGCTCCTACAATGAGCAGTTCTTC
V: TRBV27; D: .; size: .; J: TRBJ1-5; CDR3: CASSLSPPNDRPNQPQHF; DNA: TGTGCCAGCAGTTTATCCCCACCAAATGACAGGCCTAATCAGCCCCAGCATTTT
V: TRBV6-5; D: TRBD1; size: once; J: TRBJ1-6; CDR3: CASSPGTGGVAPLHF; DNA: TGTGCCAGCAGTCCCGGGACAGGGGGCGTGGCACCCCTCCACTTT
V: TRBV18; D: .; size: .; J: TRBJ2-1; CDR3: CASSPYRVRGIYNEQFF; DNA: TGTGCCAGCTCACCCTACAGGGTGAGGGGTATATACAATGAGCAGTTCTTC
V: TRBV24-1; D: TRBD2; size: .; J: TRBJ2-3; CDR3: CATSVAGRSTDTQYF; DNA: TGTGCCACCAGTGTAGCCGGGAGGAGCACAGATACGCAGTATTTT
V: TRBV19; D: TRBD2; size: .; J: TRBJ2-1; CDR3: CASSYPTLAGGPSSYNEQFF; DNA: TGTGCCAGTAGCTACCCGACACTAGCGGGGGGTCCGAGCTCCTACAATGAGCAGTTCTTC
V: TRBV3-1/TRBV3-2; D: .; size: .; J: TRBJ1-1; CDR3: CASSHSTRDTEAFF; DNA: TGTGCCAGCAGCCATTCCACCAGGGACACTGAAGCTTTCTTT
V: TRBV7-8; D: .; size: .; J: TRBJ1-3; CDR3: CASSLDAGGSGNTIYF; DNA: TGTGCCAGCAGCTTAGACGCGGGAGGTTCTGGAAACACCATATATTTT